This is a list of T cell receptor beta chains from one sample in a study of shared clonotypes between healthy human individuals. Only in-frame clones appear in the TCRdb table, and some are missing; sequencing was by immunoSEQ multiplex PCR. The sample has some 510,000 clones, 79% seen once. Sequenced sample: PBMCs. All receptors derive from a middle-aged woman in good health. Some clones in this sample may be carry-over from other donors' samples. Each CDR3 is given with its conserved first and last residue. The order of the fields is J gene, D gene, V gene, clone size, CDR3 protein, CDR3 DNA. D genes are given only for firm matches. Only part of the rows carry a size: once, few, many, or a class if the clone is expanded.

TRBJ1-2,TRBD1,TRBV11-3,-,CASSLGVPTGGDLNYGYTF,TGTGCCAGCAGCTTAGGGGTCCCGACAGGGGGAGACCTTAACTATGGCTACACCTTC
TRBJ2-6,-,TRBV15,-,CATSRAGVLGGSGANVLTF,TGTGCCACCAGCAGAGCAGGGGTCCTAGGAGGCTCTGGGGCCAACGTCCTGACTTTC
TRBJ2-5,TRBD1,TRBV19,few,CASTTGQEDQETQYF,TGTGCCAGTACCACGGGACAGGAGGACCAAGAGACCCAGTACTTC
TRBJ1-4,-,TRBV2,-,CASRREPATNEKLFF,TGTGCCAGCAGAAGGGAACCAGCAACTAATGAAAAACTGTTTTTT
TRBJ1-1,TRBD1,TRBV6-5,-,CASRPRQGNTEAFF,TGTGCCAGCAGACCCCGACAGGGAAACACTGAAGCTTTCTTT
TRBJ2-5,-,TRBV19,-,CASSPRGFQETQYF,TGTGCCAGTAGTCCCCGTGGCTTTCAAGAGACCCAGTACTTC
TRBJ1-2,-,TRBV6-5,-,CASSYRAGRFYGYTF,TGTGCCAGCAGTTACCGGGCAGGGCGATTTTATGGCTACACCTTC
TRBJ2-3,-,TRBV9,few,CASSPGLRTDTQYF,TGTGCCAGCAGTCCAGGGTTGAGGACAGATACGCAGTATTTT
TRBJ2-3,TRBD2,TRBV7-2,-,CASSLEWGGRAEADTQYF,TGTGCCAGCAGCTTAGAGTGGGGCGGGAGGGCCGAAGCAGATACGCAGTATTTT
TRBJ2-5,TRBD2,TRBV18,-,CASSSRTSLETQYF,TGTGCCAGCTCATCCCGGACTAGCTTGGAGACCCAGTACTTC
TRBJ1-4,-,TRBV18,-,CASSGQFNEKLFF,TGTGCCAGCTCTGGCCAGTTTAATGAAAAACTGTTTTTT
TRBJ2-1,-,TRBV7-6,once,CASSSTIHNEQFF,TGTGCCAGCAGCTCCACGATCCACAATGAGCAGTTCTTC
TRBJ1-5,-,TRBV28,-,CASSYLNQPQHF,TGTGCCAGCAGTTACCTCAATCAGCCCCAGCATTTT
TRBJ2-1,TRBD1,TRBV6-4,-,CASSQDRGNYNEQFF,TGTGCCAGCTCCCAGGACAGGGGGAATTACAATGAGCAGTTCTTC
TRBJ2-5,-,TRBV2,-,CASSLRVGHRTRRETQYF,TGTGCCAGCAGCCTAAGGGTGGGACATCGGACTAGAAGAGAGACCCAGTACTTC
TRBJ2-3,-,TRBV7-3,-,CASSLSPSRTDTQYF,TGTGCCAGCAGCTTATCCCCTAGTCGTACAGATACGCAGTATTTT
TRBJ2-5,-,TRBV7-9,-,CASSPRGFVKETQYF,TGTGCCAGCAGCCCGCGAGGCTTTGTAAAAGAGACCCAGTACTTC
TRBJ1-4,-,TRBV11-2,-,CASSLDLATNEKLFF,TGTGCCAGCAGCTTAGATCTTGCAACTAATGAAAAACTGTTTTTT
TRBJ1-1,-,TRBV7-2,few,CASSPMRGTEAFF,TGTGCCAGCAGCCCGATGAGGGGCACTGAAGCTTTCTTT
TRBJ2-3,TRBD2,TRBV30,-,CAWRLGREGPLTDTQYF,TGTGCCTGGAGGCTGGGTCGGGAGGGCCCCCTCACAGATACGCAGTATTTT
TRBJ2-7,-,TRBV10-3,-,CAISESGRASYEQYF,TGTGCCATCAGTGAGTCGGGAAGGGCATCCTACGAGCAGTACTTC
TRBJ1-4,-,TRBV5-1,-,CASSWGAGMREKLFF,TGCGCCAGCAGCTGGGGGGCCGGGATGAGGGAAAAACTGTTTTTT
TRBJ1-4,TRBD1,TRBV7-2,-,CASSLEQGAATNEKLFF,TGTGCCAGCAGCTTAGAACAGGGGGCAGCAACTAATGAAAAACTGTTTTTT
TRBJ1-1,-,TRBV19,many,CASSVWNTEAFF,TGTGCCAGTAGTGTTTGGAACACTGAAGCTTTCTTT
TRBJ2-5,TRBD2,TRBV5-1,once,CASSPRTSGRAVLETQYF,TGCGCCAGCAGCCCTCGGACTAGCGGGAGGGCCGTTCTAGAGACCCAGTACTTC
TRBJ2-2,-,TRBV6-5,-,CASSYRTGELFF,TGTGCCAGCAGTTACAGAACCGGGGAGCTGTTTTTT
TRBJ2-7,TRBD1,TRBV27,-,CASSFGTGSYEQYF,TGTGCCAGCAGTTTCGGGACAGGATCCTACGAGCAGTACTTC
TRBJ2-7,-,TRBV4-2,-,CASSQDRDSPYEQYF,TGTGCCAGCAGCCAAGATCGAGACAGCCCCTACGAGCAGTACTTC
TRBJ2-7,-,TRBV5-1,once,CASSPLTGYEQYF,TGCGCCAGCAGCCCGTTGACAGGCTACGAGCAGTACTTC
TRBJ2-7,-,TRBV18,-,CASSPDRGGEYEQYF,TGTGCCAGCTCACCCGACAGGGGAGGGGAATACGAGCAGTACTTC
TRBJ2-7,-,TRBV5-1,many,CASRDTGRGYEQYF,TGCGCCAGCCGAGATACTGGGAGAGGGTACGAGCAGTACTTC
TRBJ1-1,TRBD1,TRBV7-2,-,CASSFKTGGGGTEAFF,TGTGCCAGCAGCTTTAAAACAGGGGGCGGTGGCACTGAAGCTTTCTTT
TRBJ1-4,-,TRBV12-5,-,CASGSPTGTNEKLFF,TGTGCTAGTGGTTCCCCCACAGGGACTAATGAAAAACTGTTTTTT
TRBJ1-2,-,TRBV4-3,-,CASSQDASGWSRGYTF,TGCGCCAGCAGCCAAGACGCGTCAGGTTGGTCGAGAGGCTACACCTTC
TRBJ1-4,-,TRBV15,-,CATSNSYNEKLFF,TGTGCCACCAGCAACAGTTATAATGAAAAACTGTTTTTT
TRBJ1-1,-,TRBV19,few,CASSIVRAVNTEAFF,TGTGCCAGTAGTATAGTCCGGGCCGTGAACACTGAAGCTTTCTTT
TRBJ2-7,TRBD2,TRBV7-8,-,CASSPSGRDLYEQYF,TGTGCCAGCAGCCCAAGCGGGAGGGACCTCTACGAGCAGTACTTC
TRBJ2-7,TRBD2,TRBV7-9,-,CASSVGTSGTYEQYF,TGTGCCAGCAGCGTAGGGACTAGCGGGACCTACGAGCAGTACTTC
TRBJ1-2,-,TRBV19,few,CASSMLSNYGYTF,TGTGCCAGTAGTATGCTATCTAACTATGGCTACACCTTC
TRBJ2-3,TRBD2,TRBV2,-,CASITRTQGLAGHPPDTQYF,TGTGCCAGCATTACTAGGACGCAGGGACTAGCGGGACATCCCCCAGATACGCAGTATTTT
TRBJ2-5,TRBD2,TRBV15,-,CATSRDGAGAETQYF,TGTGCCACCAGCAGAGATGGGGCGGGAGCAGAGACCCAGTACTTC
TRBJ1-3,-,TRBV30,-,CAWSVGRASGNTIYF,TGTGCCTGGAGTGTAGGTCGAGCTTCTGGAAACACCATATATTTT
TRBJ2-3,-,TRBV10-3,few,CAAAGSDTDTQYF,TGTGCCGCGGCCGGGAGCGACACAGATACGCAGTATTTT
TRBJ2-2,-,TRBV6-5,-,CASSYNQGIGELFF,TGTGCCAGCAGCTACAATCAGGGGATTGGGGAGCTGTTTTTT
TRBJ2-1,-,TRBV11-2,-,CASSGGASGVNEQFF,TGTGCCAGCAGCGGGGGGGCTAGCGGAGTTAATGAGCAGTTCTTC
TRBJ2-4,TRBD2,TRBV30,-,CAWSVLRGNIQYF,TGTGCCTGGAGTGTTCTGCGGGGGAACATTCAGTACTTC
TRBJ1-4,-,TRBV30,-,CAWSTGAHEKLFF,TGTGCCTGGAGTACGGGGGCCCATGAAAAACTGTTTTTT
TRBJ2-7,-,TRBV7-7,-,CASSLRGTKYF,TGTGCCAGCAGCTTAAGGGGGACTAAATACTTC
TRBJ2-7,TRBD2,TRBV28,-,CASTGLAGPYEQYF,TGTGCCAGCACCGGACTAGCGGGACCCTACGAGCAGTACTTC
TRBJ2-2,TRBD2,TRBV7-2,-,CASSSAGGSGELFF,TGTGCCAGCAGCTCGGCGGGGGGCTCCGGGGAGCTGTTTTTT
TRBJ1-3,-,TRBV6-1,-,CASSEGFSGRQYF,TGTGCCAGCAGTGAAGGCTTCTCGGGCCGCCAATATTTT
TRBJ1-4,-,TRBV15,-,CATSRDLVIQNEKLFF,TGTGCCACCAGCAGAGATTTAGTGATCCAAAATGAAAAACTGTTTTTT
TRBJ2-3,TRBD2,TRBV18,-,CASSRLAGSGTDTQYF,TGTGCCAGCTCAAGACTAGCGGGATCGGGCACAGATACGCAGTATTTT